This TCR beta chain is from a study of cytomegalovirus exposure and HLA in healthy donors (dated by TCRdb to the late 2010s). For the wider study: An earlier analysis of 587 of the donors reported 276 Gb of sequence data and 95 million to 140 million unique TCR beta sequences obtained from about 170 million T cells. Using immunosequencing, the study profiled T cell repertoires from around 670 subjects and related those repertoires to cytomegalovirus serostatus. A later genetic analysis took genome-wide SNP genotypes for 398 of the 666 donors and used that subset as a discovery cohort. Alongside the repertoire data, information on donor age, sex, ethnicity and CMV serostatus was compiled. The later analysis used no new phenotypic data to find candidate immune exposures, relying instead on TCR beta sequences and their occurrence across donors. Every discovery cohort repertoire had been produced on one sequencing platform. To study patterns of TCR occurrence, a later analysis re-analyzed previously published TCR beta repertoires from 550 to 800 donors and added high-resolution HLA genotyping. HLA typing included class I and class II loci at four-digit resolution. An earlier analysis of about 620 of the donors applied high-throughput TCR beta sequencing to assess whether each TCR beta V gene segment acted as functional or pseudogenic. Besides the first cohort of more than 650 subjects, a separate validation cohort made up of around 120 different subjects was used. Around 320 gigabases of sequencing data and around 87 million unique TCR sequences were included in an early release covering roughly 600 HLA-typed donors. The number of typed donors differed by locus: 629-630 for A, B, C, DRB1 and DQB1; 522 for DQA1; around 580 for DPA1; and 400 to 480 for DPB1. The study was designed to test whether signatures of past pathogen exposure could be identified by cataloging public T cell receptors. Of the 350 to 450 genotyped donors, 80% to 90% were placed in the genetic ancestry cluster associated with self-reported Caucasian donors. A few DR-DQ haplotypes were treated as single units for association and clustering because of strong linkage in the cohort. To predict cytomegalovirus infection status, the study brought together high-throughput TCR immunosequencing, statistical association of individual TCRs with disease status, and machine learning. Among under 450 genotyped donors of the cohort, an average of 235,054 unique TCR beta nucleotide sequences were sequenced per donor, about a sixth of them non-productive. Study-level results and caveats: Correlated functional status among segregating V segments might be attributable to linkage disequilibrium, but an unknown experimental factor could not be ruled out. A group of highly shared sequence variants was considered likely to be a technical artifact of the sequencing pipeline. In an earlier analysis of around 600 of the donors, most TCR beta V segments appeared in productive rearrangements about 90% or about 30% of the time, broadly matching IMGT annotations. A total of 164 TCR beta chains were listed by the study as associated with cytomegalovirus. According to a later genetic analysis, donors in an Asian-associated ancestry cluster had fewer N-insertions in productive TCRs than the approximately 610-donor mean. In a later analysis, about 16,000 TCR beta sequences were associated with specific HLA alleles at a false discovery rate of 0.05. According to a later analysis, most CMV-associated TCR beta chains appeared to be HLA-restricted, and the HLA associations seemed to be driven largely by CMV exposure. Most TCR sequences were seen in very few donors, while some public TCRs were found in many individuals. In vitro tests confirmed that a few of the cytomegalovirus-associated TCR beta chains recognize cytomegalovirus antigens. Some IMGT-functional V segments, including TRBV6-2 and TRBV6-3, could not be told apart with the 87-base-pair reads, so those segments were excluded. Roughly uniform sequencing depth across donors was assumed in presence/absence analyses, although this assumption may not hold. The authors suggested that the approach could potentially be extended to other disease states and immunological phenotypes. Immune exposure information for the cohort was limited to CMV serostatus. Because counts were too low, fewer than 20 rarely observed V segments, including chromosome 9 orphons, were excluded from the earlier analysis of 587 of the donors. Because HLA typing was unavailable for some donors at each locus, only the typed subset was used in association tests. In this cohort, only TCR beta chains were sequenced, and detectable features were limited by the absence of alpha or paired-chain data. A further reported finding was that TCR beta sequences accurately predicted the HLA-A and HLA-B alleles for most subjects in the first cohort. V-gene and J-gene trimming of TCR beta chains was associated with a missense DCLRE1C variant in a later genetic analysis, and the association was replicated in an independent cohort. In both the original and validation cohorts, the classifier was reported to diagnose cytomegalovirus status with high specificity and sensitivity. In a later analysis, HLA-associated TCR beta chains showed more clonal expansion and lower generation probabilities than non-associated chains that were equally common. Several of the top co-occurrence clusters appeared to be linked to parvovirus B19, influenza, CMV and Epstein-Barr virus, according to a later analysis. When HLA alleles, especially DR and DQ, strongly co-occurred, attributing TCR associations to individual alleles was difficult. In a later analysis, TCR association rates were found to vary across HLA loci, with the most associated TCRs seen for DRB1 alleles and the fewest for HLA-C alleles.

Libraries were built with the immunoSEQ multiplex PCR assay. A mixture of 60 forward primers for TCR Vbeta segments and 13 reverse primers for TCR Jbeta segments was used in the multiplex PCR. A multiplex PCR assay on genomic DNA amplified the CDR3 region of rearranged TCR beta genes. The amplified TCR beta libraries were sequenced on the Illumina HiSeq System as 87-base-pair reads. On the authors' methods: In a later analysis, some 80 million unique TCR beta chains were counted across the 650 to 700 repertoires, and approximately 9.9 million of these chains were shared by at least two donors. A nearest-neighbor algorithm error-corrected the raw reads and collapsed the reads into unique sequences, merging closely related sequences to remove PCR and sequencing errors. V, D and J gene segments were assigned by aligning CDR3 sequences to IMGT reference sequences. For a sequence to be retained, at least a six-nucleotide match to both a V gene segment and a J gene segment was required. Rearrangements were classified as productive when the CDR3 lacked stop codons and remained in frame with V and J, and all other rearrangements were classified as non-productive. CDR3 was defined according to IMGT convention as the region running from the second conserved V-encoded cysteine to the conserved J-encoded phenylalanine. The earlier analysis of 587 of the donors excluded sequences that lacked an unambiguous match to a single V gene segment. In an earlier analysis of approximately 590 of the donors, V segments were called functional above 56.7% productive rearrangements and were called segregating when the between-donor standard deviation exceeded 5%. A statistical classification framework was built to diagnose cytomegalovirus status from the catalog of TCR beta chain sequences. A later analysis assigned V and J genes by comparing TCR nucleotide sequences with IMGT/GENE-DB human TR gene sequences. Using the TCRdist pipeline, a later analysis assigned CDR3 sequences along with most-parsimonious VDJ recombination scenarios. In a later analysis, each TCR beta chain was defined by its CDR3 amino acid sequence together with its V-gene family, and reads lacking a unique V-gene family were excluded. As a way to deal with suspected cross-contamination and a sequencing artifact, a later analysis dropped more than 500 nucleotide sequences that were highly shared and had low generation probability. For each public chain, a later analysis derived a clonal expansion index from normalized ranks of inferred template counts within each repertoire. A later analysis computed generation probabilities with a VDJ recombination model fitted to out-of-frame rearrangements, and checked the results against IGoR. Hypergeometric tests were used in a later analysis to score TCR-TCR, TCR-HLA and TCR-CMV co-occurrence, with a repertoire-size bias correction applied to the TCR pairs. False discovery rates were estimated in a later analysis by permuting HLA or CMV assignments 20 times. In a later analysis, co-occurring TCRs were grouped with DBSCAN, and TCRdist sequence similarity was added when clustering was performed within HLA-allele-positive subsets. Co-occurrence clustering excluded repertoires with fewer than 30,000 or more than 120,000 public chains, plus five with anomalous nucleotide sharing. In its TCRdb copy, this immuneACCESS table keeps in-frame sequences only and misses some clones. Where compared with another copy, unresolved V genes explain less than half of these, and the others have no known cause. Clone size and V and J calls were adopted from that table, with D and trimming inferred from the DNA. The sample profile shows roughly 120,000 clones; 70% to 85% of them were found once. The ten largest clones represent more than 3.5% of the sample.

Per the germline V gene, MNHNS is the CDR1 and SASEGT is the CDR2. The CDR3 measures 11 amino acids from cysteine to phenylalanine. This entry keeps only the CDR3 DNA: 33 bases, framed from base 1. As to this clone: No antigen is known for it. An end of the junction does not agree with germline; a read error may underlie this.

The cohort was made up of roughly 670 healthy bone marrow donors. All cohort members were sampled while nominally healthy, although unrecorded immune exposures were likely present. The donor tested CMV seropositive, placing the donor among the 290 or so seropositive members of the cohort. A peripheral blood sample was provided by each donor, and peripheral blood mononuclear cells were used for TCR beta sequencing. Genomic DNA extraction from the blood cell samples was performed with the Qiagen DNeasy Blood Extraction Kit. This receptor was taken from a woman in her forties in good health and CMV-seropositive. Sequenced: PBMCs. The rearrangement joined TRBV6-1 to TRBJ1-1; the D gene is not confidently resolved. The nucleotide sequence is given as TGTGCCAGCAGTTACCCCGTGACTCCACTCTTT. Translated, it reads CASSYPVTPLF.